The present T cell receptor (beta chain) was sequenced within a study of a mutant IDH1 vaccine in newly diagnosed glioma. Study results and limitations: Changes in the top peripheral T cell clonotypes seemingly had no bearing on pseudoprogression.

Of note for this clone: Its antigen is not identified.

The V gene lost 2 bases and the J gene lost 1 base, with 8 bases spanning the gap. The germline V gene has CDR1 SNHLY and CDR2 FYNNEI. This CDR3 is 14 amino acids long. Time point reported: baseline, week 1 (first vaccination visit). As for treatment: pre-vaccination baseline after standard-of-care therapy. Data came from immunoSEQ multiplex PCR; TCRdb stores just in-frame clones and leaves some out. The sample includes 50,000 to 65,000 clones, about four fifths of them seen just once. Source: PBMCs, taken from a glioma patient treated with radiotherapy, temozolomide or both. The gene calls are TRBV2 and TRBJ1-1, with D unresolved. The receptor's source is a man between 18 and 29 years old with glioma. Here the CDR3 reads CASSERHRNTEAFF. In DNA form, the CDR3 reads TGTGCCAGCAGTGAACGGCACAGGAACACTGAAGCTTTCTTT.